These T cell receptor beta chains were read from a single sample in a study of early T cells in non-severe SARS-CoV-2 infection. TCRdb reanalysed the 5' RACE reads using MiXCR and keeps one entry per CDR3 protein. Here the sample spans more than 60,000 distinct CDR3 sequences, roughly 13% being singletons. Sequences were obtained from whole blood. These receptor sequences come from an adult who was a healthcare worker with PCR-confirmed SARS-CoV-2 infection or an uninfected control (not recorded which). Each CDR3 is given with its conserved first and last residue. The order of the fields is CDR3 length, J gene, D gene, V gene, clone size, CDR3 protein, CDR3 DNA. D genes are given only for firm matches. A row's size may be missing; if present it is once, few, many or a size class.

cdr3_length: 14
j_call: TRBJ2-7
d_call: TRBD2
v_call: TRBV28
clone_size: many
cdr3_aa: CASRSSGSTNEQYF
cdr3_nt: TGTGCCAGCAGATCTAGCGGGAGCACGAATGAGCAGTACTTC

cdr3_length: 15
j_call: TRBJ2-7
d_call: .
v_call: TRBV7-8
clone_size: many
cdr3_aa: CASSLGGRGSYEQYF
cdr3_nt: TGTGCCAGCAGCTTAGGGGGCCGAGGGTCCTACGAGCAGTACTTC

cdr3_length: 14
j_call: TRBJ1-6
d_call: .
v_call: TRBV12-3/TRBV12-4
clone_size: .
cdr3_aa: CASSPGSLYSPLHF
cdr3_nt: TGTGCCAGCAGTCCCGGGAGCTTGTATTCACCCCTCCACTTT

cdr3_length: 15
j_call: TRBJ2-2
d_call: TRBD2
v_call: TRBV19
clone_size: many
cdr3_aa: CASSSLAGGAGELFF
cdr3_nt: TGTGCCAGTAGTTCTCTAGCGGGAGGGGCCGGGGAGCTGTTTTTT

cdr3_length: 15
j_call: TRBJ1-1
d_call: TRBD1
v_call: TRBV12-3/TRBV12-4
clone_size: many
cdr3_aa: CASSSAPTGLHEAFF
cdr3_nt: TGTGCCAGCAGTTCCGCCCCGACAGGGCTACATGAAGCTTTCTTT

cdr3_length: 15
j_call: TRBJ2-3
d_call: .
v_call: TRBV6-5
clone_size: few
cdr3_aa: CASSSRLIGTDTQYF
cdr3_nt: TGTGCCAGCAGTTCGCGGCTCATCGGGACAGATACGCAGTATTTT

cdr3_length: 15
j_call: TRBJ2-5
d_call: .
v_call: TRBV3-1
clone_size: many
cdr3_aa: CASSFDPRVEETQYF
cdr3_nt: TGTGCCAGCAGCTTCGACCCGAGGGTTGAAGAGACCCAGTACTTC

cdr3_length: 15
j_call: TRBJ2-7
d_call: TRBD1
v_call: TRBV7-8
clone_size: .
cdr3_aa: CASSTGTGATYEQYF
cdr3_nt: TGTGCCAGCAGCACAGGGACAGGGGCGACCTACGAGCAGTACTTC

cdr3_length: 14
j_call: TRBJ1-2
d_call: .
v_call: TRBV12-3/TRBV12-4
clone_size: many
cdr3_aa: CASTMTGTRGGYTF
cdr3_nt: TGTGCCAGCACCATGACCGGGACAAGGGGTGGCTACACCTTC

cdr3_length: 11
j_call: TRBJ2-5
d_call: .
v_call: TRBV29-1
clone_size: medium-sized
cdr3_aa: CSVEVGLTQYF
cdr3_nt: TGCAGCGTTGAAGTAGGGTTGACCCAGTACTTC

cdr3_length: 14
j_call: TRBJ1-1
d_call: .
v_call: TRBV27
clone_size: .
cdr3_aa: CASSGNIQNTEAFF
cdr3_nt: TGTGCCAGCAGTGGTAATATCCAGAACACTGAAGCTTTCTTT

cdr3_length: 16
j_call: TRBJ1-6
d_call: TRBD1
v_call: TRBV28
clone_size: many
cdr3_aa: CASRSGTGLRNSPLHF
cdr3_nt: TGTGCCAGCAGAAGTGGGACAGGGCTAAGGAATTCACCCCTCCACTTT

cdr3_length: 11
j_call: TRBJ1-2
d_call: .
v_call: TRBV28
clone_size: many
cdr3_aa: CASTSFGTPVF
cdr3_nt: TGTGCCAGCACTTCCTTCGGGACACCGGTCTTC

cdr3_length: 14
j_call: TRBJ2-2
d_call: .
v_call: TRBV28
clone_size: .
cdr3_aa: CAHRRGWDTGELFF
cdr3_nt: TGTGCCCACAGAAGAGGGTGGGACACCGGGGAGCTGTTTTTT

cdr3_length: 18
j_call: TRBJ2-1
d_call: .
v_call: TRBV6-2/TRBV6-3
clone_size: .
cdr3_aa: CATLGRPGISVKFYEQFF
cdr3_nt: TGTGCCACCCTCGGGAGACCCGGGATTTCTGTGAAATTCTATGAGCAGTTCTTC

cdr3_length: 12
j_call: TRBJ2-1
d_call: TRBD2
v_call: TRBV7-3
clone_size: .
cdr3_aa: CASSNSAGGLFF
cdr3_nt: TGTGCCAGCAGCAACTCAGCGGGAGGGTTGTTCTTC

cdr3_length: 15
j_call: TRBJ2-3
d_call: .
v_call: TRBV7-3
clone_size: many
cdr3_aa: CASSLMASNTDTQYF
cdr3_nt: TGTGCCAGCAGCTTAATGGCCAGCAACACAGATACGCAGTATTTT

cdr3_length: 13
j_call: TRBJ2-1
d_call: .
v_call: TRBV29-1
clone_size: .
cdr3_aa: CSVVPASYNEQFF
cdr3_nt: TGCAGCGTTGTCCCGGCATCCTACAATGAGCAGTTCTTC

cdr3_length: 15
j_call: TRBJ2-3
d_call: .
v_call: TRBV18
clone_size: .
cdr3_aa: CASSPRAGRTDTQYF
cdr3_nt: TGTGCCAGCTCACCACGGGCAGGGCGCACAGATACGCAGTATTTT

cdr3_length: 20
j_call: TRBJ2-2
d_call: TRBD2
v_call: TRBV11-2
clone_size: .
cdr3_aa: CASSFPKRILAGVTTGELFF
cdr3_nt: TGTGCCAGCAGCTTCCCCAAACGAATACTAGCGGGAGTTACCACCGGGGAGCTGTTTTTT

cdr3_length: 13
j_call: TRBJ2-1
d_call: TRBD2
v_call: TRBV7-6
clone_size: many
cdr3_aa: CASASGSRNEQFF
cdr3_nt: TGTGCCAGTGCTAGCGGGAGCCGGAATGAGCAGTTCTTC

cdr3_length: 16
j_call: TRBJ2-1
d_call: TRBD2
v_call: TRBV7-8
clone_size: .
cdr3_aa: CASSLAPSGRYNEQFF
cdr3_nt: TGTGCCAGCAGCTTAGCCCCTAGCGGGAGGTACAATGAGCAGTTCTTC

cdr3_length: 13
j_call: TRBJ2-1
d_call: TRBD2
v_call: TRBV18
clone_size: .
cdr3_aa: CASSQRGANEQFF
cdr3_nt: TGTGCCAGCTCGCAGCGGGGTGCCAATGAGCAGTTCTTC

cdr3_length: 15
j_call: TRBJ2-3
d_call: .
v_call: TRBV27
clone_size: many
cdr3_aa: CASSFMGISTDTQYF
cdr3_nt: TGTGCCAGCAGTTTCATGGGGATTAGCACAGATACGCAGTATTTT

cdr3_length: 14
j_call: TRBJ1-1
d_call: .
v_call: TRBV28
clone_size: many
cdr3_aa: CASSDTAMNTEAFF
cdr3_nt: TGTGCCAGCAGCGATACAGCGATGAACACTGAAGCTTTCTTT

cdr3_length: 15
j_call: TRBJ2-1
d_call: TRBD2
v_call: TRBV14
clone_size: .
cdr3_aa: CASSQWTSGSPEQFF
cdr3_nt: TGTGCCAGCAGCCAGTGGACTAGCGGTAGCCCTGAGCAGTTCTTC

cdr3_length: 16
j_call: TRBJ2-2
d_call: TRBD1
v_call: TRBV11-3
clone_size: many
cdr3_aa: CASSLGEHRGTGELFF
cdr3_nt: TGTGCCAGCAGCTTAGGAGAGCACAGGGGAACCGGGGAGCTGTTTTTT

cdr3_length: 14
j_call: TRBJ2-1
d_call: .
v_call: TRBV29-1
clone_size: few
cdr3_aa: CSARLVTSYNEQFF
cdr3_nt: TGCAGCGCTCGCCTCGTGACCTCCTACAATGAGCAGTTCTTC

cdr3_length: 15
j_call: TRBJ2-1
d_call: TRBD2
v_call: TRBV9
clone_size: few
cdr3_aa: CASSPIAGSYNEQFF
cdr3_nt: TGTGCCAGCAGCCCTATAGCGGGTTCCTACAATGAGCAGTTCTTC

cdr3_length: 13
j_call: TRBJ2-4
d_call: .
v_call: TRBV20-1
clone_size: many
cdr3_aa: CSASTGRRNIQYF
cdr3_nt: TGCAGTGCCTCAACTGGGAGGAGGAACATTCAGTACTTC

cdr3_length: 16
j_call: TRBJ1-5
d_call: .
v_call: TRBV14
clone_size: medium-sized
cdr3_aa: CASSQDSRIGNQPQHF
cdr3_nt: TGTGCCAGCAGCCAAGATAGCAGGATTGGGAATCAGCCCCAGCATTTT

cdr3_length: 12
j_call: TRBJ2-5
d_call: .
v_call: TRBV29-1
clone_size: many
cdr3_aa: CSGVRFPETQYF
cdr3_nt: TGCAGCGGTGTCCGCTTTCCCGAGACCCAGTACTTC

cdr3_length: 14
j_call: TRBJ1-1
d_call: .
v_call: TRBV18
clone_size: many
cdr3_aa: CASSPGRVNTEAFF
cdr3_nt: TGTGCCAGCTCACCGGGACGGGTGAACACTGAAGCTTTCTTT

cdr3_length: 14
j_call: TRBJ2-7
d_call: .
v_call: TRBV9
clone_size: .
cdr3_aa: CASSVEAGPYEQYF
cdr3_nt: TGTGCCAGCAGCGTAGAGGCGGGTCCCTACGAGCAGTACTTC

cdr3_length: 16
j_call: TRBJ2-3
d_call: .
v_call: TRBV10-1
clone_size: .
cdr3_aa: CASSAEAGLCTDTQYF
cdr3_nt: TGCGCCAGCAGTGCAGAGGCGGGGCTTTGCACAGATACGCAGTATTTT

cdr3_length: 15
j_call: TRBJ1-2
d_call: .
v_call: TRBV7-8
clone_size: many
cdr3_aa: CASSLAHAANYGYTF
cdr3_nt: TGTGCCAGCAGCTTAGCGCATGCAGCTAACTATGGCTACACCTTC

cdr3_length: 12
j_call: TRBJ2-3
d_call: .
v_call: TRBV27
clone_size: few
cdr3_aa: CASSLFRGTQYF
cdr3_nt: TGTGCCAGCAGTCTCTTTCGTGGTACGCAGTATTTT

cdr3_length: 14
j_call: TRBJ1-5
d_call: TRBD1
v_call: TRBV29-1
clone_size: .
cdr3_aa: CSAETGDVNQPQHF
cdr3_nt: TGCAGCGCAGAGACAGGGGATGTCAATCAGCCCCAGCATTTT

cdr3_length: 13
j_call: TRBJ1-1
d_call: .
v_call: TRBV28
clone_size: few
cdr3_aa: CASTTGLVTEAFF
cdr3_nt: TGTGCCAGCACCACAGGGTTGGTTACTGAAGCTTTCTTT

cdr3_length: 15
j_call: TRBJ2-3
d_call: TRBD2
v_call: TRBV29-1
clone_size: many
cdr3_aa: CSVGGLAGLTDTQYF
cdr3_nt: TGCAGCGTTGGGGGACTAGCGGGGCTCACAGATACGCAGTATTTT

cdr3_length: 12
j_call: TRBJ2-7
d_call: TRBD2
v_call: TRBV29-1
clone_size: few
cdr3_aa: CSVGLAGYEQYF
cdr3_nt: TGCAGCGTTGGACTAGCGGGCTACGAGCAGTACTTC

cdr3_length: 12
j_call: TRBJ2-7
d_call: .
v_call: TRBV27
clone_size: many
cdr3_aa: CASTGNSYEQYF
cdr3_nt: TGTGCCAGCACAGGCAACTCCTACGAGCAGTACTTC

cdr3_length: 15
j_call: TRBJ1-6
d_call: TRBD1
v_call: TRBV5-1
clone_size: many
cdr3_aa: CASSSGQGSNSPLHF
cdr3_nt: TGCGCCAGCAGCTCCGGACAGGGTTCTAATTCACCCCTCCACTTT

cdr3_length: 11
j_call: TRBJ1-2
d_call: .
v_call: TRBV29-1
clone_size: few
cdr3_aa: CSVERSYGYTF
cdr3_nt: TGCAGCGTCGAAAGGTCCTATGGCTACACCTTC

cdr3_length: 12
j_call: TRBJ1-4
d_call: .
v_call: TRBV7-9
clone_size: .
cdr3_aa: CASSRLNEKLFF
cdr3_nt: TGTGCCAGCAGCCGATTGAATGAAAAACTGTTTTTT

cdr3_length: 17
j_call: TRBJ1-5
d_call: .
v_call: TRBV6-2/TRBV6-3
clone_size: many
cdr3_aa: CASSRPSRRYSNQPQHF
cdr3_nt: TGTGCCAGCAGTCGTCCGTCAAGGCGGTATAGCAATCAGCCCCAGCATTTT

cdr3_length: 14
j_call: TRBJ2-1
d_call: .
v_call: TRBV19
clone_size: .
cdr3_aa: CASSLIGSCNEQFF
cdr3_nt: TGTGCCAGCTCGCTGATCGGGTCATGCAATGAGCAGTTCTTC

cdr3_length: 15
j_call: TRBJ1-5
d_call: .
v_call: TRBV20-1
clone_size: many
cdr3_aa: CSARVSEGSNQPQHF
cdr3_nt: TGCAGTGCTAGAGTCTCCGAGGGCAGCAATCAGCCCCAGCATTTT

cdr3_length: 15
j_call: TRBJ2-7
d_call: .
v_call: TRBV13
clone_size: .
cdr3_aa: CASSMWGPQAYEQYF
cdr3_nt: TGTGCCAGCAGCATGTGGGGACCCCAAGCCTACGAGCAGTACTTC

cdr3_length: 11
j_call: TRBJ2-1
d_call: .
v_call: TRBV3-1
clone_size: .
cdr3_aa: CASGSYNEQFF
cdr3_nt: TGTGCCAGCGGGAGCTACAATGAGCAGTTCTTC

cdr3_length: 15
j_call: TRBJ2-3
d_call: TRBD1
v_call: TRBV5-1
clone_size: few
cdr3_aa: CASSSGQGWTDTQYF
cdr3_nt: TGCGCCAGCAGCTCCGGACAGGGGTGGACAGATACGCAGTATTTT

cdr3_length: 12
j_call: TRBJ1-5
d_call: .
v_call: TRBV19
clone_size: few
cdr3_aa: CASNTNPQPQHF
cdr3_nt: TGTGCCAGTAATACCAATCCGCAGCCCCAGCATTTT

cdr3_length: 14
j_call: TRBJ2-2
d_call: .
v_call: TRBV27
clone_size: many
cdr3_aa: CASGEAGNTGELFF
cdr3_nt: TGTGCCAGCGGGGAGGCGGGGAACACCGGGGAGCTGTTTTTT

cdr3_length: 13
j_call: TRBJ2-5
d_call: .
v_call: TRBV5-4
clone_size: many
cdr3_aa: CASSLYGGETQYF
cdr3_nt: TGTGCCAGCAGCTTGTATGGGGGAGAGACCCAGTACTTC